The 22 T cell receptor beta chains in this list originate from one sample, sequenced in a study of CD8 T cells in Susac syndrome. An input of roughly 0.5 to 1 ug of RNA was subjected to reverse transcription using random hexamers. TCRdb used MiXCR to reprocess the immunoSEQ multiplex PCR reads, holding one entry per CDR3 protein. The table has around 170,000 distinct CDR3 sequences, 95% seen once. The source material was CD8+ T cells from PBMCs. The source is a human donor with Susac syndrome.

The chain joins TRBV9 to TRBJ2-5, with D perhaps matching TRBD1 (6 bases). The CDR3 spans 16 residues. Trimming took off 0 bases at V and 5 bases at J, with 17 bases between the two ends. Germline CDR1 and CDR2: SGDLS and YYNGEE. The CDR3 here is CASSVGGHNSGETQYF. The DNA for the CDR3 is TGTGCCAGCAGCGTAGGGGGACACAACTCAGGGGAGACCCAGTACTTC.

The V gene is TRBV7-6, the J gene TRBJ2-3; no clear D. CDR1 and CDR2 from the germline V gene are SGHVS and FNYEAQ. The V and J ends lost 1 base and 6 bases respectively, with 8 bases between them. This CDR3 contains 13 residues. The CDR3 coding sequence is TGTGCCAGCAGCTTAGAATGGGTCGATACGCAGTATTTT. Translation: CASSLEWVDTQYF.

The chain links TRBV12-3 or TRBV12-4 to TRBJ1-5, with D uncertain. Trimming left V 3 bases short and J 8 bases short, with 8 bases between. There are 12 residues in the CDR3. This CDR3 reads CASSFVVEPQHF. CDR3 nucleotide sequence: TGTGCCAGCAGTTTTGTGGTGGAGCCCCAGCATTTT.

DNA for the CDR3: TGTGCCAGCAGCCCGGACTTCAATGAGCAGTTCTTC. Amino acids: CASSPDFNEQFF. The chain employs TRBV11-2 and TRBJ2-1, with D possibly TRBD2 on 5 matching bases. Germline loops: CDR1 SGHAT, CDR2 FQNNGV. Trimming pared 5 bases from V and 6 bases from J, leaving 8 bases between. The CDR3 loop spans 12 amino acids.

This rearrangement joins TRBV28 to TRBJ1-2; D uncertain. This CDR3 is built from 15 residues. Germline V CDR1 and CDR2: MDHEN, SYDVKM. V was clipped by 7 bases and J by 2 bases, with 17 bases between them. CDR3 loop: CASTPRAGDNYGYTF. The CDR3 nucleotides are TGTGCCAGCACCCCCCGGGCGGGAGACAACTATGGCTACACCTTC.

V usage is TRBV11-2 and J usage is TRBJ2-5; D not resolved. CDR1 SGHAT and CDR2 FQNNGV come from the germline V gene. This CDR3 spans 12 amino acids. The V and J ends lost 5 bases and 3 bases respectively, with 7 bases between them. CDR3 sequence reads: CASSGPEETQYF. The CDR3 DNA sequence: TGTGCCAGCAGCGGACCGGAAGAGACCCAGTACTTC.

As DNA, the CDR3 is TGTGCCAGCAGCTTTACAGGGACACGTACTCCCTACGAGCAGTACTTC. This gives the protein CASSFTGTRTPYEQYF. The chain is built from TRBV7-2 and TRBJ2-7, with D possibly TRBD1 on 6 matching bases. Germline CDR1 reads SGHTA; CDR2 reads FQGNSA. This CDR3 is built from 16 residues. V was pared by 3 bases and J by 2 bases, with 17 bases between.

The genes are TRBV12-5 and TRBJ2-1; D is perhaps TRBD2 (5 bases). CDR1 is LGHNT and CDR2 is FRNRAP in the germline V gene. The CDR3 consists of 14 residues. V lost 6 bases to trimming and J lost 2 bases, with 11 bases between them. The CDR3 DNA follows: TGTGCTAGTGGGGACTTTTCCCCCTACAATGAGCAGTTCTTC. This sequence encodes CASGDFSPYNEQFF.

V gene TRBV10-3 combines with J gene TRBJ2-5, with D possibly TRBD1 on 6 matching bases. The CDR3 spans 12 residues. Germline V gene data show CDR1 as ENHRY and CDR2 as SYGVKD. The V and J ends lost 8 bases and 0 bases respectively, with 7 bases between them. The CDR3, as DNA: TGTGCCATCGGACAGAACCAAGAGACCCAGTACTTC. Its protein is CAIGQNQETQYF.

This chain connects TRBV30 to TRBJ2-7, with 9 bases that match TRBD1. With 5 bases clipped from V and 2 bases from J, the junction kept 7 bases outside the gene matches. Germline values: CDR1 GTSNPN, CDR2 SVGIG (reference sequence). The CDR3 is 14 amino acids. CDR3 coding DNA: TGTGCCTGGGGTCCGGGACAGGGAGCCTACGAGCAGTACTTC. Translation: CAWGPGQGAYEQYF. Drawing the rest from reference TRBV30 and TRBJ2-7, the complete variable domain is SQTIHQWPATLVQPVGSPLSLECTVEGTSNPNLYWYRQAAGRGLQLLFYSVGIGQISSEVPQNLSASRPQDRQFILSSKKLLLSDSGFYLCAWGPGQGAYEQYFGPGTRLTVT.

The V call is TRBV6-5, the J call TRBJ2-7; D is possibly TRBD2 (5 bases). Trimming shortened V by 0 bases and J by 7 bases, and 13 bases separated the two germline ends. In germline, CDR1 is MNHEY, CDR2 SVGAGI. This CDR3 is 14 amino acids long. The CDR3 DNA reads TGTGCCAGCAGTTACTCCACCAGCGGTCGGGAGCAGTACTTC. Amino acids: CASSYSTSGREQYF.

The rearrangement links TRBV11-2 to TRBJ2-7; D gene unclear. Between the trimmed V and J ends, which lost 2 bases and 4 bases, there was a span of 12 bases. The CDR3 has 14 amino acids. CDR1 and CDR2 (germline): SGHAT, FQNNGV. CDR3: CASSLSASRYEQYF. As DNA, the CDR3 is TGTGCCAGCAGCTTATCAGCTTCGCGTTACGAGCAGTACTTC. The full variable domain, rest sourced from reference TRBV11-2 and TRBJ2-7, is EAGVAQSPRYKIIEKRQSVAFWCNPISGHATLYWYQQILGQGPKLLIQFQNNGVVDDSQLPKDRFSAERLKGVDSTLKIQPAKLEDSAVYLCASSLSASRYEQYFGPGTRLTVT.

The genes are TRBV6-5 and TRBJ2-7; TRBD2 agrees at 8 bases. CDR3 size: 14 residues. Germline CDR1 is MNHEY and CDR2 is SVGAGI. J gave up 2 bases and V 5 bases, and 5 bases lay outside the gene matches. The CDR3 here is CASSQTSGPYEQYF. For the CDR3, the DNA is TGTGCCAGCAGTCAAACTAGCGGACCCTACGAGCAGTACTTC.

This rearrangement joins TRBV5-4 to TRBJ1-1, with D unresolved. V was cut by 8 bases and J by 1 base, with 12 bases left in between. Per the germline V gene, CDR1 is SGHNT and CDR2 is YYREEE (reference sequence). The CDR3 has 13 amino acids. CDR3 in DNA: TGTGCCAGTGGCCCGAACCAGAACACTGAAGCTTTCTTT. This codes for CASGPNQNTEAFF.

The gene calls are TRBV27 and TRBJ2-2; a weak D match, TRBD1 (5 bases). The CDR3 sequence is 14 residues long. Germline loops: CDR1 MNHEY, CDR2 SMNVEV (reference sequence). V lost 3 bases to trimming and J lost 4 bases, with 9 bases between them. The CDR3 sequence is CASSFRVITGELFF. The CDR3, as DNA: TGTGCCAGCAGTTTCAGGGTTATCACCGGGGAGCTGTTTTTT.

The chain combines TRBV4-1 with TRBJ1-1; perhaps TRBD1 as D (6 bases). CDR1 is MGHRA, CDR2 YSYEKL, per germline. The CDR3 is 21 amino acids. V dropped 1 base and J dropped 0 bases, with 27 bases sitting between them. The CDR3 DNA follows: TGCGCCAGCAGCCAAGTCCTTCCGGGACACGTTGATCGCAGGATGAACACTGAAGCTTTCTTT. Residues: CASSQVLPGHVDRRMNTEAFF.

The chain joins TRBV15 to TRBJ2-2; no firm D call. In germline, CDR1 is LNHNV, CDR2 YYDKDF (reference sequence). The ends were cut back, 5 bases at V and 7 bases at J, with 11 bases in the middle. The length of the CDR3 is 13 residues. The CDR3 DNA is TGTGCCACCAGCGAGCCTCCCGGCGGGGAGCTGTTTTTT. This encodes CATSEPPGGELFF.

V and J are TRBV6-5 and TRBJ2-5; a possible D gene is TRBD2 (7 bases). This CDR3 has 14 residues. V was pared by 2 bases and J by 5 bases, with 12 bases between. CDR1 and CDR2 from the germline V gene are MNHEY and SVGAGI. CDR3 DNA: TGTGCCAGCAGTTACGGGGGGGGCGGGGAGACCCAGTACTTC. Encoded protein: CASSYGGGGETQYF.

The chain links TRBV6-5 to TRBJ1-2; no reliable D call. There are 13 residues in the CDR3. V lost 2 bases and J 8 bases, leaving 12 bases between the germline ends. Germline CDR1 and CDR2: MNHEY and SVGAGI. CDR3 DNA sequence: TGTGCCAGCAGTTACGGCCCCTATTCCGGCTACACCTTC. Its translation: CASSYGPYSGYTF.

V usage is TRBV9 and J usage is TRBJ2-1; 10 bases are shared with TRBD2. V lost 4 bases to trimming and J lost 9 bases; unmatched junction nucleotides: 13. Per germline, CDR1 SGDLS and CDR2 YYNGEE. CDR3 length equals 16 residues. CDR3: CASSSPPGASGSEQFF. The CDR3 coding sequence is TGTGCCAGCAGCTCTCCCCCGGGGGCTAGCGGGAGTGAGCAGTTCTTC.

The chain employs TRBV27 and TRBJ2-3; no reliable D call. The CDR3 covers 13 residues. Trimming removed 3 bases from V and 1 base from J, with 5 bases in between. Germline loops: CDR1 MNHEY, CDR2 SMNVEV (reference sequence). The CDR3 nucleotides are TGTGCCAGCAGTTTCTCACGCACAGATACGCAGTATTTT. Translation: CASSFSRTDTQYF.

The V and J genes are TRBV7-9 and TRBJ2-7; either TRBD1 or TRBD2 may fit D (6 bases each). The CDR3 is 14 residues long. V dropped 5 bases and J dropped 5 bases, with 16 bases sitting between them. CDR1 and CDR2 from the germline V gene are SEHNR and FQNEAQ (reference sequence). The CDR3 DNA reads TGTGCCAGCAGCGGGGGCTACGGGGGAGACGAGCAGTACTTC. Amino acids: CASSGGYGGDEQYF.